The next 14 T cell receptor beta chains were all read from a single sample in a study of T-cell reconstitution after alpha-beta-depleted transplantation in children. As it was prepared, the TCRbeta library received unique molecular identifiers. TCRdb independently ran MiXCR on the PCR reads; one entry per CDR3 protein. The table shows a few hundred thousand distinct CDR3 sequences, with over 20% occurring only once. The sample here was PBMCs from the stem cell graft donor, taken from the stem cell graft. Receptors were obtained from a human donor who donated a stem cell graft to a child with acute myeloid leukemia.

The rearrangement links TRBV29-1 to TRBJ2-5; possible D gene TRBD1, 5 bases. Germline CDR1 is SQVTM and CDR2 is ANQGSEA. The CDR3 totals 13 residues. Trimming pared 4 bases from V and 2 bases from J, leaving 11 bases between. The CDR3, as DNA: TGCAGCGTTGTACCAGGGTCTCAAGAGACCCAGTACTTC. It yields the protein CSVVPGSQETQYF.

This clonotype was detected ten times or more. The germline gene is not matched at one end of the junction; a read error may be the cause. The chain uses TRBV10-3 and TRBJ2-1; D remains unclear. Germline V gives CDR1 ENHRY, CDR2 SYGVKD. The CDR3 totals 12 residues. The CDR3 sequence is CASSNQYNEQFF. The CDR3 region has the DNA TGTGCCAGCAGTAACCAGTACAATGAGCAGTTCTTC.

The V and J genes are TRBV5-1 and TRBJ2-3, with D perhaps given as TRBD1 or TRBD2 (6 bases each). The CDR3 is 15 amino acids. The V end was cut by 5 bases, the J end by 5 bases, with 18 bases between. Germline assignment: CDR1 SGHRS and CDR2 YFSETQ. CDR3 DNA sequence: TGCGCCAGCAGACAGGACAGTTTGGAGGGAGATACGCAGTATTTT. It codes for CASRQDSLEGDTQYF.

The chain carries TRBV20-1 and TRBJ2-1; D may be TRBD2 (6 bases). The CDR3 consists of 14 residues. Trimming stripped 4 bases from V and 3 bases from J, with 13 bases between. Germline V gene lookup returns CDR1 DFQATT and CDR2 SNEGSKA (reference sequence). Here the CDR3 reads CSANRDSVYNEQFF. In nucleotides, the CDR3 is TGCAGTGCTAACCGGGACTCGGTCTACAATGAGCAGTTCTTC.

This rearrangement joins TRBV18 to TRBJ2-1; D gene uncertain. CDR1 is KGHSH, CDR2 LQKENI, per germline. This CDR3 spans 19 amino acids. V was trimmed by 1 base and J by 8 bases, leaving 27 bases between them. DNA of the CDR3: TGTGCCAGCTCACCACTGTACGGCAAATCGTTTGGGGTCGGCGATGAGCAGTTCTTC. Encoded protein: CASSPLYGKSFGVGDEQFF.

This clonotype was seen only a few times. The CDR3 DNA reads as TGTGCCATCAACGGTGCCGGGGAGAGGGCCTCCTACAATGAGCAGTTCTTC. This codes for CAINGAGERASYNEQFF. The rearrangement links TRBV10-3 to TRBJ2-1; possible D gene TRBD2, 5 bases. V was pared by 7 bases and J by 0 bases, with 19 bases between. CDR1 is ENHRY and CDR2 is SYGVKD in the germline V gene. CDR3 size: 17 residues.

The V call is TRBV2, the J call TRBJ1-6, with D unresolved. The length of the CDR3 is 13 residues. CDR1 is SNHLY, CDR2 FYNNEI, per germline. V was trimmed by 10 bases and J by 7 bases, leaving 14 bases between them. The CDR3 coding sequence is TGTGCCACCGAGATGCGCGTCAATTCACCCCTCCACTTT. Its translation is CATEMRVNSPLHF.

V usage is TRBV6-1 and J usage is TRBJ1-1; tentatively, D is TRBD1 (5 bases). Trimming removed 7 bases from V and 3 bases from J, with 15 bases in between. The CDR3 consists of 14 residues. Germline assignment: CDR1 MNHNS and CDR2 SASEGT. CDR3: CASTGHLVYTEAFF. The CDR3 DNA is TGTGCCAGCACTGGACACTTGGTGTACACTGAAGCTTTCTTT.

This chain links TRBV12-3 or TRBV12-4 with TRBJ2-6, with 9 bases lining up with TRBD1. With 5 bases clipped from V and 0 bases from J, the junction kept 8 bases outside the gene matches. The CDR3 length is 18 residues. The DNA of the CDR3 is TGTGCCAGCAGTAATTCGGGACAGGGCCTCTCTGGGGCCAACGTCCTGACTTTC. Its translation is CASSNSGQGLSGANVLTF.

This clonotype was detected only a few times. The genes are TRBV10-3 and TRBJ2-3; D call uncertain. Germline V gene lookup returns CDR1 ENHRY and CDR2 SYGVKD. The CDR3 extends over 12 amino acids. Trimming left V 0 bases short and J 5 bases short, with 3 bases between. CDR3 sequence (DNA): TGTGCCATCAGTGAGTCGATAGATACGCAGTATTTT. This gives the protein CAISESIDTQYF.

The CDR3 region has the DNA TGCAGCGTTGAATTGACAGGGATAGGCTACGAGCAGTACTTC. Amino acids: CSVELTGIGYEQYF. V is TRBV29-1 and J is TRBJ2-7; 7 nucleotides agree with TRBD1. The germline V gene encodes CDR1 SQVTM and CDR2 ANQGSEA. After removal of 2 bases from V and 3 bases from J, the junction contained 7 bases not matched to a gene. The CDR3 contains 14 residues.

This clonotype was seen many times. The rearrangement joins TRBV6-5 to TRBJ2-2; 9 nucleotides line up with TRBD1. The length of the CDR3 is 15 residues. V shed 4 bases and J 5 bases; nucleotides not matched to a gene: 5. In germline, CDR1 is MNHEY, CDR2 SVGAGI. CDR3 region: CASSFRDRATGELFF. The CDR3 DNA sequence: TGTGCCAGCAGTTTCCGGGACAGGGCTACCGGGGAGCTGTTTTTT.

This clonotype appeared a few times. The CDR3 nucleotides read TGTGCCAGCAGCCAAAGACTAGCGGGAGCTAGTACCGGGGAGCTGTTTTTT. Translated: CASSQRLAGASTGELFF. V and J are TRBV7-2 and TRBJ2-2; the match to TRBD2 covers 12 bases. CDR1 and CDR2 from the germline V gene are SGHTA and FQGNSA. The CDR3 runs to 17 residues. Trimming removed 5 bases from V and 5 bases from J; junction bases left unmatched: 9.

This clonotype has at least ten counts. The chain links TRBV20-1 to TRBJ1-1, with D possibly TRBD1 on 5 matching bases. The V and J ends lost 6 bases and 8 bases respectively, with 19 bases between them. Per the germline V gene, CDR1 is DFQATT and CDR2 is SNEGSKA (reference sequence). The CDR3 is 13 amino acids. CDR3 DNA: TGCAGTGCGCTGAAGACAGACTTACTCGAAGCTTTCTTT. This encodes CSALKTDLLEAFF.